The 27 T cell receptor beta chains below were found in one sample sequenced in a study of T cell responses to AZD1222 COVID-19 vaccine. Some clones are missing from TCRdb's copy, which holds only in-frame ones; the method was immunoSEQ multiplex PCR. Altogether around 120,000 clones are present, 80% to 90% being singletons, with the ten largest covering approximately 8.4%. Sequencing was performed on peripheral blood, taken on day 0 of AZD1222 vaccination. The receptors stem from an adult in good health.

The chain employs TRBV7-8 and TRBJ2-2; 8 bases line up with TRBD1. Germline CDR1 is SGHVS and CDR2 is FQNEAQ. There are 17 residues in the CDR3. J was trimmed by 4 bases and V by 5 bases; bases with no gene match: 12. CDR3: CASSPVETGAGTGELFF. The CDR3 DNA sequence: TGTGCCAGCAGCCCAGTAGAGACAGGGGCAGGCACCGGGGAGCTGTTTTTT.

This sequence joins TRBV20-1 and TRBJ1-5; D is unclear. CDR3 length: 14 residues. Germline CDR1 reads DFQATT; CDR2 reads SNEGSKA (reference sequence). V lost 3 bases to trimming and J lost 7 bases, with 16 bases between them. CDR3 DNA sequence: TGCAGTGCTAGTTCCACCTTGGGCCGGCAGCCCCAGCATTTT. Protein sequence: CSASSTLGRQPQHF.

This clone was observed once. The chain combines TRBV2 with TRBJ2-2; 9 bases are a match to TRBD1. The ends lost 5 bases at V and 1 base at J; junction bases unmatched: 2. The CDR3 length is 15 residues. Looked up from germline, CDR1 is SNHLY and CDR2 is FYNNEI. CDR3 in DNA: TGTGCCAGCAGTCCGGGACAGGGGAACACCGGGGAGCTGTTTTTT. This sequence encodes CASSPGQGNTGELFF.

The CDR3 region is CASSSGMDSYGYTF. DNA of the CDR3: TGTGCCAGCAGCTCGGGAATGGACAGTTATGGCTACACCTTC. The chain links TRBV5-4 to TRBJ1-2, with a weak D call TRBD1 (6 bases). V lost 3 bases, J lost 5 bases, and 14 bases lay in between. The CDR3 contains 14 residues. Germline V gene sequence: CDR1 SGHNT, CDR2 YYREEE (reference sequence).

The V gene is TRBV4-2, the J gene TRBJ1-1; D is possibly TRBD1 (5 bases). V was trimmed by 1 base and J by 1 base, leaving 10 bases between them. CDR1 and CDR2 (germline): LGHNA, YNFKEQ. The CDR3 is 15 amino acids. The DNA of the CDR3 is TGTGCCAGCAGCCAAGTTGGGGCTTCGAACACTGAAGCTTTCTTT. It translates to CASSQVGASNTEAFF.

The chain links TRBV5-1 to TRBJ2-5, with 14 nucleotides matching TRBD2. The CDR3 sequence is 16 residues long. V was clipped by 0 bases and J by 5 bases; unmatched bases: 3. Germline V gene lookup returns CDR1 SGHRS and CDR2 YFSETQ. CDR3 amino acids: CASSLGTSGGSETQYF. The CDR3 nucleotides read TGCGCCAGCAGCTTGGGGACTAGCGGGGGGAGTGAGACCCAGTACTTC. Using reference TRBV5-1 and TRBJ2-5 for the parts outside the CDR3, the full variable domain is KAGVTQTPRYLIKTRGQQVTLSCSPISGHRSVSWYQQTPGQGLQFLFEYFSETQRNKGNFPGRFSGRQFSNSRSEMNVSTLELGDSALYLCASSLGTSGGSETQYFGPGTRLLVL.

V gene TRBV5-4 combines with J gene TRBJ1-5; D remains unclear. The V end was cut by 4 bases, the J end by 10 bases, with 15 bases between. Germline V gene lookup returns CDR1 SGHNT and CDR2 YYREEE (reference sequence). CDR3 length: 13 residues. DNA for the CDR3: TGTGCCAGCAGCCCGGATCGTCTAGGCCCCCAGCATTTT. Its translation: CASSPDRLGPQHF.

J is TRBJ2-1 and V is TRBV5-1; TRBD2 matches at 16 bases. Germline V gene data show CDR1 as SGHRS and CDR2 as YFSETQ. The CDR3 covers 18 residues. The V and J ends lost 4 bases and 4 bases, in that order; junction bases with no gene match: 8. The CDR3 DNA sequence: TGCGCCAGCAGCCCAGGGACTAGCGGGAGGGGCCATTACAATGAGCAGTTCTTC. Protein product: CASSPGTSGRGHYNEQFF.

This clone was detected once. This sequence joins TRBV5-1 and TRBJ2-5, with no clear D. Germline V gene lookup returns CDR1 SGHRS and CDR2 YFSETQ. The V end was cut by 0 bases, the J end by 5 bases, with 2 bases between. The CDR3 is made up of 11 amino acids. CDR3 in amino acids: CASSLDETQYF. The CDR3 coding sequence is TGCGCCAGCAGCTTGGATGAGACCCAGTACTTC.

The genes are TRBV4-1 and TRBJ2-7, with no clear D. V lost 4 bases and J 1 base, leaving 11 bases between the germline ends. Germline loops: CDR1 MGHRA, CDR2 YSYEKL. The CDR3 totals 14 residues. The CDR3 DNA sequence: TGCGCCAGCAGCCGTAAGCAAGAGTCCTACGAGCAGTACTTC. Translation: CASSRKQESYEQYF.

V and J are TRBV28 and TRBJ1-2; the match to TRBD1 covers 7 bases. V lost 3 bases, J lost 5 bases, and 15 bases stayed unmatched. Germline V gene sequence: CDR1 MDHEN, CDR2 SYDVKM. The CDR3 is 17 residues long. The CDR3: CASSFSGGGTARYGYTF. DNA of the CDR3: TGTGCCAGCAGTTTTTCAGGAGGGGGGACAGCCCGTTATGGCTACACCTTC.

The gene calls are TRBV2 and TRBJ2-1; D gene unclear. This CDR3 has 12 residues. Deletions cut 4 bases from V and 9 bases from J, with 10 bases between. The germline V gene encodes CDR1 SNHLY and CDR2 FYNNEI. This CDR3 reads CASSGGRVEQFF. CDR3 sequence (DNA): TGTGCCAGCAGTGGCGGTCGGGTTGAGCAGTTCTTC.

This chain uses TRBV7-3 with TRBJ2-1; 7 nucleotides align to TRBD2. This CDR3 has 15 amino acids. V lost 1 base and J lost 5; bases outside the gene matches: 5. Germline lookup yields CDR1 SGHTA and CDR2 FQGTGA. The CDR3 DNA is TGTGCCAGCAGCTTAAATGGGCTAGCGGACAATGAGCAGTTCTTC. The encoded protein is CASSLNGLADNEQFF.

This chain's CDR3 is CASSSIPRSPLHF. The CDR3 nucleotides are TGTGCCAGCAGTTCAATCCCGAGGTCACCCCTCCACTTT. The J gene is TRBJ1-6, the V gene TRBV6-5, with no clear D. This CDR3 is built from 13 residues. The germline CDR1 and CDR2 sequences are MNHEY and SVGAGI. Between the trimmed V and J ends, which lost 4 bases and 10 bases, there was a span of 11 bases.

This CDR3 reads CAWDLVGQGTSPLHF. DNA of the CDR3: TGTGCCTGGGACCTTGTGGGACAGGGCACCTCACCCCTCCACTTT. The genes are TRBV30 and TRBJ1-6, with 9 bases lining up with TRBD1. CDR3 length equals 15 residues. V shed 5 bases, J shed 10 bases, and the junction held 12 bases outside the gene matches. Germline values: CDR1 GTSNPN, CDR2 SVGIG (reference sequence). The variable domain in full, completed from reference TRBV30 and TRBJ1-6, reads SQTIHQWPATLVQPVGSPLSLECTVEGTSNPNLYWYRQAAGRGLQLLFYSVGIGQISSEVPQNLSASRPQDRQFILSSKKLLLSDSGFYLCAWDLVGQGTSPLHFGNGTRLTVT.

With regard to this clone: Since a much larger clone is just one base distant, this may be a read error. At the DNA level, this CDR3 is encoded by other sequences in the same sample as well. CDR3 in DNA: TGTGCCAGCAGCCCGGGACAGGGGAATGAAAAACTGTTTTTT. Translated, it gives CASSPGQGNEKLFF. The genes are TRBV7-9 and TRBJ1-4, with TRBD1 matching over 10 bases. The ends lost 5 bases at V and 5 bases at J; junction bases unmatched: 2. The germline CDR1 and CDR2 sequences are SEHNR and FQNEAQ (reference sequence). The CDR3 runs 14 residues.

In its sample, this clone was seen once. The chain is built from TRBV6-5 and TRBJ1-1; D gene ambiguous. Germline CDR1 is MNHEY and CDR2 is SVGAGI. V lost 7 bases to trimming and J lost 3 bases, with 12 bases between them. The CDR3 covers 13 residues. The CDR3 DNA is TGTGCCAGCACCTCGTTTCGGGACACTGAAGCTTTCTTT. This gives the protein CASTSFRDTEAFF.

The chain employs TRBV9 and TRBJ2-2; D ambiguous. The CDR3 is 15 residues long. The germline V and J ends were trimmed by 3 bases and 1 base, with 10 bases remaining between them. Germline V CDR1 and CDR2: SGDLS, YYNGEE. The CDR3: CASSAPLGNTGELFF. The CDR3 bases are TGTGCCAGCAGCGCGCCTTTGGGGAACACCGGGGAGCTGTTTTTT.

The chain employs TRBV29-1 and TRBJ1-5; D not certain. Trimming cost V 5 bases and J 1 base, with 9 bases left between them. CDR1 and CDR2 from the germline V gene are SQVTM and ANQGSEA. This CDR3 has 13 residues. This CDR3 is CSVRAGSNQPQHF. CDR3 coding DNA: TGCAGCGTTAGGGCAGGCAGCAATCAGCCCCAGCATTTT. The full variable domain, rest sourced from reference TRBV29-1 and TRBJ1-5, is SAVISQKPSRDICQRGTSLTIQCQVDSQVTMMFWYRQQPGQSLTLIATANQGSEATYESGFVIDKFPISRPNLTFSTLTVSNMSPEDSSIYLCSVRAGSNQPQHFGDGTRLSIL.

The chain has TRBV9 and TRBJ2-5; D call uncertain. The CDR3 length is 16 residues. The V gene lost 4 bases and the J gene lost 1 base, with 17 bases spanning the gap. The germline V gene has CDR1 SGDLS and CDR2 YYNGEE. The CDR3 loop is CASSLQVGSGQETQYF. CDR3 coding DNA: TGTGCCAGCAGCCTTCAAGTCGGGTCGGGCCAAGAGACCCAGTACTTC.

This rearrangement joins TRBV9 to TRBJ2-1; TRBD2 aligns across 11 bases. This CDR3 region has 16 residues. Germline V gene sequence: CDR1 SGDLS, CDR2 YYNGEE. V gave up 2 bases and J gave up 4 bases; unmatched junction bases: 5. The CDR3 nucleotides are TGTGCCAGCAGCGTTACACTAGCGGGGGTTTACAATGAGCAGTTCTTC. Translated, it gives CASSVTLAGVYNEQFF.

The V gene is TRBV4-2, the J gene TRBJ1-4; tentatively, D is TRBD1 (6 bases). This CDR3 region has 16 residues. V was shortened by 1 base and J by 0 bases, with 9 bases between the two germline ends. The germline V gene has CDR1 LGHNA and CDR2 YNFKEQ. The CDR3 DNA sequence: TGTGCCAGCAGCCAAGGGGGGGCTGCAACTAATGAAAAACTGTTTTTT. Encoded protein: CASSQGGAATNEKLFF.

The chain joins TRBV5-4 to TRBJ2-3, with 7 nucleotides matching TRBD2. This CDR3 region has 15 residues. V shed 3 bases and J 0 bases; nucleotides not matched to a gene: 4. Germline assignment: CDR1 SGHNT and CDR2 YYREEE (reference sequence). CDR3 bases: TGTGCCAGCAGCTCCTGGACTAGAAGCACAGATACGCAGTATTTT. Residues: CASSSWTRSTDTQYF.

The CDR3 nucleotides are TGTGCCAGCAGCGCCTATAACTATGGCTACACCTTC. It yields the protein CASSAYNYGYTF. The rearrangement links TRBV7-9 to TRBJ1-2; D remains unclear. The CDR3 covers 12 residues. The ends were cut back, 5 bases at V and 1 base at J, with 5 bases in the middle. Germline CDR1 SEHNR, CDR2 FQNEAQ (reference sequence).

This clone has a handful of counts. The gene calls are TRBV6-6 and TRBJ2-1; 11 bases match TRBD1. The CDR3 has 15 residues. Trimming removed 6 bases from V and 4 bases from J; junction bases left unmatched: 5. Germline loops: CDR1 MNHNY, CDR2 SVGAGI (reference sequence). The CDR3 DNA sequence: TGTGCCAGCAGCTCCGGACAGGGGGCATACAATGAGCAGTTCTTC. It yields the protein CASSSGQGAYNEQFF.

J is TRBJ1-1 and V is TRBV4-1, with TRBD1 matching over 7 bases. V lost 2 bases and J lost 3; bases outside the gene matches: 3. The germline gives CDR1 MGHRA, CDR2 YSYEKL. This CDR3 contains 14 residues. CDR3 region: CASSQRQGYTEAFF. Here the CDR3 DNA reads TGCGCCAGCAGCCAACGACAGGGATACACTGAAGCTTTCTTT.

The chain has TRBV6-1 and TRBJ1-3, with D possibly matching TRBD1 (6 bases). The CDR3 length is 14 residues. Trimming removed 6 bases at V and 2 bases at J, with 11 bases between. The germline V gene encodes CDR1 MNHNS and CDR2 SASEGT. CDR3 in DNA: TGTGCCAGCAGGGACGGGGGGCCTGGAAACACCATATATTTT. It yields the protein CASRDGGPGNTIYF.